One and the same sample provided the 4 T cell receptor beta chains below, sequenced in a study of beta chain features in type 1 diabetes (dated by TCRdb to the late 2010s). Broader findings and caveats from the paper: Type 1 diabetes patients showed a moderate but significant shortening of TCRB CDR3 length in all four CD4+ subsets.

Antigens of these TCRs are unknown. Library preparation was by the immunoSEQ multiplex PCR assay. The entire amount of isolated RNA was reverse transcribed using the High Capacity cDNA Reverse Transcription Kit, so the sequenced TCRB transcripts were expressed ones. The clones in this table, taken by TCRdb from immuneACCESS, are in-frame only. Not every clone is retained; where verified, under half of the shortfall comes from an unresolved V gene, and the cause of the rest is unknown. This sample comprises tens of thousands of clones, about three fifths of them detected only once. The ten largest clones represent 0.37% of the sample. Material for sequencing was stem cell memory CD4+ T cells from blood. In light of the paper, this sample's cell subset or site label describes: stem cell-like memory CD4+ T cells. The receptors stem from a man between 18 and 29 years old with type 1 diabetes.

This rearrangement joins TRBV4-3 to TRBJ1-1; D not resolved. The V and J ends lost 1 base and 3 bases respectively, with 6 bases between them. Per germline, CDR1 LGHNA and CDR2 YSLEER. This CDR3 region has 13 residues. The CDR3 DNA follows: TGCGCCAGCAGCCAAGTTCAATACACTGAAGCTTTCTTT. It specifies CASSQVQYTEAFF.

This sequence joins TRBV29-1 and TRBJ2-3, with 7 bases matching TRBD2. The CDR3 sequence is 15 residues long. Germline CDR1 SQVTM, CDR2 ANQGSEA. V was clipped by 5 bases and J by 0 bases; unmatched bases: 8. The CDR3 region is CSVSGALSSTDTQYF. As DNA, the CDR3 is TGCAGCGTTAGCGGGGCCCTATCTAGCACAGATACGCAGTATTTT.

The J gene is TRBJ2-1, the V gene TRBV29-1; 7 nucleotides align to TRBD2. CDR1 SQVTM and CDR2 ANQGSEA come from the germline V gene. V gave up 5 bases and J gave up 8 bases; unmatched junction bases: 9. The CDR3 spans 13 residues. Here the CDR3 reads CSVIAGETYEQFF. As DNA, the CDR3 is TGCAGCGTTATAGCGGGTGAGACCTATGAGCAGTTCTTC.

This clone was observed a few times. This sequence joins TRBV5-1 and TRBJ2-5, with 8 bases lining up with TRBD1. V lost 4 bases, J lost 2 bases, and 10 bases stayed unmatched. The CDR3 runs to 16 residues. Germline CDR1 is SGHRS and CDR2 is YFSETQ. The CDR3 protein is CASSQTGVLGQETQYF. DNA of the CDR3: TGCGCCAGCAGCCAGACAGGGGTTCTAGGTCAAGAGACCCAGTACTTC.